These 25 T cell receptor beta chains were all obtained from the same sample, sequenced in a study of blood T cell repertoires in COVID-19 (dated by TCRdb to 2018 to 2021). Receptors were amplified or captured by the immunoSEQ multiplex PCR assay. As stored in TCRdb, this immuneACCESS dataset retains in-frame rearrangements with V and J assigned. A fraction of the clones does not appear; measured against another copy, unresolved V genes explain less than half of the discrepancy, and the remainder lacks a known reason. Here the sample has 40,000 or so clones; 80% to 90% occur a single time. The biggest ten clones account for under 5.5% of the sample. Source material: peripheral blood. These receptors came from a man aged 40-55 years with active COVID-19.

The chain recombines TRBV5-1 with TRBJ2-3, with TRBD2 identical over 10 bases. Germline CDR1 SGHRS, CDR2 YFSETQ. Unmatched junction bases numbered 14, after V lost 2 bases and J lost 2 bases. CDR3 length: 19 residues. The CDR3 here is CASSFPRTSGDGYTDTQYF. The CDR3 DNA is TGCGCCAGCAGCTTTCCCCGGACTAGCGGAGATGGATACACAGATACGCAGTATTTT. Drawing the rest from reference TRBV5-1 and TRBJ2-3, the complete variable domain is KAGVTQTPRYLIKTRGQQVTLSCSPISGHRSVSWYQQTPGQGLQFLFEYFSETQRNKGNFPGRFSGRQFSNSRSEMNVSTLELGDSALYLCASSFPRTSGDGYTDTQYFGPGTRLTVL.

This clone was observed a handful of times. The J gene is TRBJ1-6, the V gene TRBV25-1; D unclear. Trimming pared 4 bases from V and 6 bases from J, leaving 10 bases between. There are 14 residues in the CDR3. Germline V gene data show CDR1 as MGHDK and CDR2 as SYGVNS. The chain's CDR3 is CASSGQTSNSPLHF. In nucleotides, the CDR3 is TGTGCCAGCAGTGGGCAGACTTCTAATTCACCCCTCCACTTT.

The chain employs TRBV15 and TRBJ2-1, with a possible D match to TRBD2 (6 bases). The germline V and J ends were trimmed by 0 bases and 13 bases, with 10 bases remaining between them. Germline lookup yields CDR1 LNHNV and CDR2 YYDKDF (reference sequence). The CDR3 is 12 residues long. CDR3 residues: CATSRDSGLQFF. In DNA, the CDR3 is TGTGCCACCAGCAGAGATTCAGGACTACAGTTCTTC.

The chain recombines TRBV7-7 with TRBJ2-7; D gene ambiguous. Germline V gene data show CDR1 as SSHAT and CDR2 as FNYEAQ (reference sequence). Trimming shortened V by 1 base and J by 6 bases, and 10 bases separated the two germline ends. This CDR3 has 13 residues. The CDR3 reads CASSLGVTAEQYF. In nucleotides, the CDR3 is TGTGCCAGCAGCTTAGGGGTGACTGCCGAGCAGTACTTC.

This rearrangement joins TRBV19 to TRBJ2-2; TRBD1 is a possible D gene (5 bases). The germline gives CDR1 LNHDA, CDR2 SQIVND (reference sequence). Deletions cut 6 bases from V and 5 bases from J, with 13 bases between. The CDR3 extends over 14 amino acids. For the CDR3, the DNA is TGTGCCAGTAGGGGGCAGGCAGATACCGGGGAGCTGTTTTTT. It encodes CASRGQADTGELFF.

The chain employs TRBV7-9 and TRBJ2-7; 7 bases line up with TRBD1. CDR3 size: 13 residues. Germline V lookup: CDR1 SEHNR, CDR2 FQNEAQ (reference sequence). V trimming: 5 bases; J trimming: 4 bases; junction bases outside the gene matches: 5. CDR3 coding DNA: TGTGCCAGCAGCCGTGCACAGGGGTACGAGCAGTACTTC. This encodes CASSRAQGYEQYF.

The gene calls are TRBV18 and TRBJ1-4; 9 bases map to TRBD1. The CDR3 is 15 residues long. V lost 4 bases and J lost 5; bases outside the gene matches: 5. Germline loops: CDR1 KGHSH, CDR2 LQKENI. CDR3 nucleotides: TGTGCCAGCTCACTTCGGACAGGGGAAAATGAAAAACTGTTTTTT. Translating it yields CASSLRTGENEKLFF.

CDR3 DNA: TGCGCCAGCAGTTTTCGTTCAGGGGGCACTGAAGCTTTCTTT. It is translated as CASSFRSGGTEAFF. The rearrangement joins TRBV5-1 to TRBJ1-1, with 7 bases fitting TRBD1. V was pared by 5 bases and J by 4 bases, with 8 bases of the junction left unmatched. The CDR3 is made up of 14 amino acids. Germline lookup yields CDR1 SGHRS and CDR2 YFSETQ.

J is TRBJ2-3 and V is TRBV11-2, with 7 bases that match TRBD2. V lost 10 bases and J lost 6; bases outside the gene matches: 10. This CDR3 is 13 amino acids long. The germline V gene has CDR1 SGHAT and CDR2 FQNNGV. DNA for the CDR3: TGTGCCACTACCTCGGGGGGATGGGATACGCAGTATTTT. It translates to CATTSGGWDTQYF.

The J gene is TRBJ2-1, the V gene TRBV7-3, with TRBD1 as a possible D gene (6 bases). Germline V CDR1 and CDR2: SGHTA, FQGTGA. V lost 5 bases, J lost 5 bases, and 7 bases lay in between. The CDR3 totals 12 residues. CDR3 bases: TGTGCCAGCAGCCAGGGGAACAATGAGCAGTTCTTC. Its translation is CASSQGNNEQFF.

The CDR3 nucleotides are TGCGCCAGCAGCCGCCGGGACAGGGGGCCTGGGGCCAACGTCCTGACTTTC. It yields the protein CASSRRDRGPGANVLTF. The gene calls are TRBV4-1 and TRBJ2-6; 12 nucleotides agree with TRBD1. V shed 4 bases and J 2 bases; nucleotides not matched to a gene: 3. Germline values: CDR1 MGHRA, CDR2 YSYEKL. This CDR3 spans 17 amino acids.

The rearrangement uses TRBV10-1 and TRBJ1-1; 7 bases are a match to TRBD1. Germline values: CDR1 WNHNN, CDR2 SYGVQD (reference sequence). The CDR3 covers 13 residues. The V segment lost 8 bases and the J segment 4 bases; nucleotides outside the gene matches: 7. CDR3 nucleotides: TGCGCCAGCTCGTGGACAGGCACCACTGAAGCTTTCTTT. Protein sequence: CASSWTGTTEAFF.

The V and J genes are TRBV7-9 and TRBJ2-5; no clear D gene. V was trimmed by 0 bases and J by 5 bases, leaving 10 bases between them. Germline V gene lookup returns CDR1 SEHNR and CDR2 FQNEAQ (reference sequence). The CDR3 runs to 14 residues. The DNA for the CDR3 is TGTGCCAGCAGCTTAGCAACTACCCCTGAGACCCAGTACTTC. This codes for CASSLATTPETQYF.

The chain uses TRBV10-1 and TRBJ2-3, with 13 bases identical to TRBD2. The germline CDR1 and CDR2 sequences are WNHNN and SYGVQD (reference sequence). Unmatched junction bases numbered 5, after V lost 2 bases and J lost 6 bases. The length of the CDR3 is 16 residues. CDR3 nucleotides: TGCGCCAGCAGTGAGAGGACTAGCGGGAGTTCGGATACGCAGTATTTT. Its translation is CASSERTSGSSDTQYF.

V and J are TRBV7-9 and TRBJ1-2, with a possible D match to TRBD1 (5 bases). V was cut by 5 bases and J by 4 bases, with 17 bases left in between. This CDR3 has 15 amino acids. Germline CDR1 is SEHNR and CDR2 is FQNEAQ (reference sequence). In DNA form, the CDR3 reads TGTGCCAGCAGCCCCCGGGGGGGTGGCGGCTATGGCTACACCTTC. Protein sequence: CASSPRGGGGYGYTF.

The chain recombines TRBV28 with TRBJ2-5, with D maybe TRBD1 (5 bases). The V gene lost 2 bases and the J gene lost 5 bases, with 12 bases spanning the gap. Germline assignment: CDR1 MDHEN and CDR2 SYDVKM. This CDR3 is built from 14 residues. For the CDR3, the DNA is TGTGCCAGCAGTTTAAGCAGGGTGGCGGAGACCCAGTACTTC. The encoded protein is CASSLSRVAETQYF. Using reference TRBV28 and TRBJ2-5 for the parts outside the CDR3, the full variable domain is DVKVTQSSRYLVKRTGEKVFLECVQDMDHENMFWYRQDPGLGLRLIYFSYDVKMKEKGDIPEGYSVSREKKERFSLILESASTNQTSMYLCASSLSRVAETQYFGPGTRLLVL.

The V call is TRBV15, the J call TRBJ1-2, with D possibly TRBD1 on 5 matching bases. V was trimmed by 5 bases and J by 3 bases, leaving 25 bases between them. The germline CDR1 and CDR2 sequences are LNHNV and YYDKDF (reference sequence). The CDR3 is 18 residues long. The DNA for the CDR3 is TGTGCCACCAGCCCTCAGGAGGGCGAAGTCGGGGCTCACTATGGCTACACCTTC. Translating gives CATSPQEGEVGAHYGYTF. Drawing the rest from reference TRBV15 and TRBJ1-2, the complete variable domain is DAMVIQNPRYQVTQFGKPVTLSCSQTLNHNVMYWYQQKSSQAPKLLFHYYDKDFNNEADTPDNFQSRRPNTSFCFLDIRSPGLGDTAMYLCATSPQEGEVGAHYGYTFGSGTRLTVV.

The chain has TRBV30 and TRBJ1-6, with TRBD1 as a possible D gene (5 bases). The CDR3 length is 14 residues. Trimming shortened V by 4 bases and J by 7 bases, and 14 bases separated the two germline ends. Germline V lookup: CDR1 GTSNPN, CDR2 SVGIG (reference sequence). The CDR3 spells CAWTRRVQNSPLHF. As DNA, the CDR3 is TGTGCCTGGACCCGCAGGGTTCAGAATTCACCCCTCCACTTT.

The rearrangement links TRBV4-1 to TRBJ2-5; D may be TRBD2 (5 bases). With 3 bases removed from V and 5 bases from J, the gap between germline ends came to 25 bases. Per the germline V gene, CDR1 is MGHRA and CDR2 is YSYEKL. The CDR3 has 18 residues. CDR3 residues: CASSHSKDPAGPGETQYF. CDR3 in DNA: TGCGCCAGCAGCCACTCTAAGGACCCAGCCGGGCCGGGGGAGACCCAGTACTTC.

The V call is TRBV11-2, the J call TRBJ2-4; tentatively, D is TRBD1 (5 bases). Trimming stripped 6 bases from V and 6 bases from J, with 6 bases between. Germline V CDR1 and CDR2: SGHAT, FQNNGV. This CDR3 has 11 amino acids. The CDR3 region has the DNA TGTGCCAGCAGAGGGGTAAACATTCAGTACTTC. This codes for CASRGVNIQYF.

The V call is TRBV4-1, the J call TRBJ1-3, with 8 bases identical to TRBD1. Looked up from germline, CDR1 is MGHRA and CDR2 is YSYEKL. V was clipped by 0 bases and J by 6 bases; unmatched bases: 7. The CDR3 has 16 residues. The CDR3 spells CASSQEPQGEENTIYF. The CDR3 DNA is TGCGCCAGCAGCCAAGAACCACAGGGGGAAGAAAACACCATATATTTT.

This chain connects TRBV21-1 to TRBJ1-5; the D call TRBD1 from the table was never checked on the DNA. TRBV21-1 is labeled a pseudogene. This CDR3 is 19 amino acids long. The CDR3 sequence: CASSKSPGTGGASNQPQHF. Here the CDR3 DNA reads TGTGCCAGCAGCAAAAGTCCCGGGACAGGGGGCGCGAGCAATCAGCCCCAGCATTTT.

This chain joins TRBV21-1 and TRBJ2-3; TRBD2 reflects the table's D call only, with no check against the DNA. TRBV21-1 constitutes a pseudogene. The CDR3 is 14 residues long. The CDR3 DNA reads as TGTGCCAGCTTCCCAGGGGAGGGGACAGATACGCAGTATTTT. Encoded protein: CASFPGEGTDTQYF.

V and J are TRBV6-5 and TRBJ1-4; TRBD1 aligns across 7 bases. With 5 bases clipped from V and 5 bases from J, the junction kept 5 bases outside the gene matches. Germline CDR1 is MNHEY and CDR2 is SVGAGI. The CDR3 extends over 14 amino acids. CDR3 residues: CASSRTDRNEKLFF. The DNA for the CDR3 is TGTGCCAGCAGTCGGACGGACAGGAATGAAAAACTGTTTTTT.

J is TRBJ2-3 and V is TRBV15; 11 bases are shared with TRBD2. There are 16 residues in the CDR3. Germline V gives CDR1 LNHNV, CDR2 YYDKDF (reference sequence). V was clipped by 8 bases and J by 5 bases; unmatched bases: 12. Here the CDR3 reads CATLGTSGPKRDTQYF. The CDR3 coding sequence is TGTGCCACCTTAGGGACTAGCGGCCCAAAAAGAGATACGCAGTATTTT.